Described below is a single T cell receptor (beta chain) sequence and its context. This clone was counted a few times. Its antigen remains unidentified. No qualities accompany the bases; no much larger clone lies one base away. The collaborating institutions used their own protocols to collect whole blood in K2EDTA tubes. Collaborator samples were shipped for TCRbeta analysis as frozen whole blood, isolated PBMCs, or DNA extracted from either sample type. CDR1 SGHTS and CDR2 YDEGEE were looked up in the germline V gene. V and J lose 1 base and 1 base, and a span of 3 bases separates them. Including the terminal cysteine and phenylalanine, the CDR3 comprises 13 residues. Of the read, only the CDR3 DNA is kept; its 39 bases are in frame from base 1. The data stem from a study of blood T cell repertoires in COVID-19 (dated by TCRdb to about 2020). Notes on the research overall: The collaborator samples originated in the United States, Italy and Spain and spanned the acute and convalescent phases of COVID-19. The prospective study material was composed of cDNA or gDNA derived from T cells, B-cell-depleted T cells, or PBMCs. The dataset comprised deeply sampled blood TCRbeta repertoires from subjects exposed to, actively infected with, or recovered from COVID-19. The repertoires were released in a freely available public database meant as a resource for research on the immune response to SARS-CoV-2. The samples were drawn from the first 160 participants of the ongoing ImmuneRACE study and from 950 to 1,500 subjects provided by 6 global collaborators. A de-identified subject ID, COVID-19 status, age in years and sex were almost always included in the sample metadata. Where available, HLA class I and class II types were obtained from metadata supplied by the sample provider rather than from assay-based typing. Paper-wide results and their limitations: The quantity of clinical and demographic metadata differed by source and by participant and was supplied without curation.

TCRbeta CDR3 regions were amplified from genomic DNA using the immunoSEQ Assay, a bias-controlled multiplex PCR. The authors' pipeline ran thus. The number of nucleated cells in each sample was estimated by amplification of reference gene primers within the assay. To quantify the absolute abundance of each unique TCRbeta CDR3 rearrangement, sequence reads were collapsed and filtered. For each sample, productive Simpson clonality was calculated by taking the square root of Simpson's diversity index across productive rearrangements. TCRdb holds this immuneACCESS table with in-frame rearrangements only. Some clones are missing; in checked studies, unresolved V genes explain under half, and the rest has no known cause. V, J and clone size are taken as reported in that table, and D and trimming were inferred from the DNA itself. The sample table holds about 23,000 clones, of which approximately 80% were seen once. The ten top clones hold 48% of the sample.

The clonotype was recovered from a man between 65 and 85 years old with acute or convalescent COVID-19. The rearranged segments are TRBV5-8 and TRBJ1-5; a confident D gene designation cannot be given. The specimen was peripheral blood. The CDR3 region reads CASSLRSNQPQHF. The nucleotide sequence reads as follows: TGTGCCAGCAGCTTGCGGAGCAATCAGCCCCAGCATTTT.